The rows below give T cell receptor beta chains drawn from one sample of a study of graft-versus-host responses after intestinal transplantation. Method: immunoSEQ multiplex PCR; TCRdb's copy keeps in-frame clones and lacks some. Of around 54,000 clones in the sample, 91% are singletons; the top ten hold roughly 6%. The sequencing here drew on PBMCs, taken 650 to 670 days after intestinal transplant. The source of these receptors is a human patient who received an intestinal transplant, so some T cells may come from the graft donor. The CDR3 runs from the conserved cysteine through the conserved F or W. The order of the fields is V gene, D gene, J gene, clone size, CDR3 protein, CDR3 DNA. D genes are given only for firm matches. Size tells how often a clone was seen (once, few, many) or the class of an expanded clone, and some rows leave it out.

V: TRBV2
D: NA
J: TRBJ1-5
size: NA
CDR3: CASRKRGGNQPQHF
DNA: TGTGCCAGCAGGAAGCGCGGGGGCAATCAGCCCCAGCATTTT

V: TRBV5-4
D: TRBD2
J: TRBJ2-3
size: once
CDR3: CASSPSASGGADTQYF
DNA: TGTGCCAGCAGCCCTAGTGCCAGCGGGGGGGCAGATACGCAGTATTTT

V: TRBV7-8
D: NA
J: TRBJ2-5
size: NA
CDR3: CASSLVGGGETQYF
DNA: TGTGCCAGCAGCTTAGTGGGGGGTGGGGAGACCCAGTACTTC

V: TRBV4-1
D: NA
J: TRBJ2-3
size: NA
CDR3: CASSQVPPQTQYF
DNA: TGCGCCAGCAGCCAAGTACCCCCCCAGACGCAGTATTTT

V: TRBV27
D: TRBD2
J: TRBJ2-3
size: NA
CDR3: CASSLGAAGTDTQYF
DNA: TGTGCCAGCAGTTTAGGTGCAGCGGGGACAGATACGCAGTATTTT

V: TRBV29-1
D: NA
J: TRBJ1-6
size: NA
CDR3: CSVQDSVNSPLHF
DNA: TGCAGCGTCCAGGACAGTGTTAATTCACCCCTCCACTTT

V: TRBV6-5
D: NA
J: TRBJ1-5
size: NA
CDR3: CASSYRGSGNQPQHF
DNA: TGTGCCAGCAGTTACAGAGGGTCGGGCAATCAGCCCCAGCATTTT

V: TRBV4-1
D: NA
J: TRBJ1-1
size: NA
CDR3: CASSQVPLDKAFF
DNA: TGCGCCAGCAGCCAAGTACCCCTCGATAAAGCTTTCTTT

V: TRBV6-5
D: TRBD1
J: TRBJ1-4
size: NA
CDR3: CASSYSFRGREKLFF
DNA: TGTGCCAGCAGTTACTCGTTCAGGGGGCGGGAAAAACTGTTTTTT

V: TRBV25-1
D: NA
J: TRBJ1-6
size: NA
CDR3: CASSDGQNPFSPLHF
DNA: TGTGCCAGCAGTGACGGACAGAATCCGTTTTCACCCCTCCACTTT

V: TRBV6-6
D: NA
J: TRBJ2-7
size: few
CDR3: CASSLGTYEQYF
DNA: TGTGCCAGCAGTCTGGGAACCTACGAGCAGTACTTC

V: TRBV11-1
D: NA
J: TRBJ1-1
size: once
CDR3: CASGMDTPGEAFF
DNA: TGTGCCAGCGGGATGGACACACCTGGGGAAGCTTTCTTT

V: TRBV10-1
D: NA
J: TRBJ2-3
size: NA
CDR3: CASSGFNRGTDTQYF
DNA: TGCGCCAGCAGTGGGTTCAATCGAGGCACAGATACGCAGTATTTT

V: TRBV10-1
D: TRBD1
J: TRBJ1-3
size: NA
CDR3: CAPRRRDRVPFSGNTIYF
DNA: TGCGCACCGCGCCGGCGGGACAGGGTACCTTTCTCTGGAAACACCATATATTTT

V: TRBV6-5
D: NA
J: TRBJ1-3
size: once
CDR3: CASSYSPTGSGNTIYF
DNA: TGTGCCAGCAGTTACTCCCCCACAGGGTCTGGAAACACCATATATTTT

V: TRBV6-5
D: NA
J: TRBJ1-5
size: NA
CDR3: CASSRTQYSNQPQHF
DNA: TGTGCCAGCAGCCGGACACAATATAGCAATCAGCCCCAGCATTTT

V: TRBV25-1
D: NA
J: TRBJ1-3
size: NA
CDR3: CASSTTGTTSNTIYF
DNA: TGTGCCAGCAGTACTACCGGGACGACATCAAACACCATATATTTT

V: TRBV27
D: NA
J: TRBJ1-2
size: NA
CDR3: CASTSGQGRGYTF
DNA: TGTGCCAGCACCTCTGGGCAGGGGAGGGGCTACACCTTC

V: TRBV27
D: TRBD1
J: TRBJ1-5
size: NA
CDR3: CASSTGDREGNQPQHF
DNA: TGTGCCAGCAGTACCGGCGACAGGGAAGGCAATCAGCCCCAGCATTTT

V: TRBV23-1
D: NA
J: TRBJ1-5
size: NA
CDR3: CASSQSARILSNQPQHF
DNA: TGCGCCAGCAGTCAATCGGCCAGGATCCTTAGCAATCAGCCCCAGCATTTT

V: TRBV5-1
D: NA
J: TRBJ1-3
size: NA
CDR3: CASSLPSDRRSGNTIYF
DNA: TGCGCCAGCAGCTTGCCTTCGGACCGCCGCTCTGGAAACACCATATATTTT

V: TRBV27
D: NA
J: TRBJ1-2
size: NA
CDR3: CASSLTPALSNGYTF
DNA: TGTGCCAGCAGTCTCACTCCGGCACTATCGAATGGCTACACCTTC

V: TRBV2
D: NA
J: TRBJ1-2
size: NA
CDR3: CASSEPGTYGYTF
DNA: TGTGCCAGCAGTGAACCAGGGACGTATGGCTACACCTTC

V: TRBV7-3
D: NA
J: TRBJ2-2
size: NA
CDR3: CASSLKVGELFF
DNA: TGTGCCAGCAGCTTAAAGGTCGGGGAGCTGTTTTTT

V: TRBV7-9
D: NA
J: TRBJ2-3
size: NA
CDR3: CASSLFPDTQYF
DNA: TGTGCCAGCAGCTTATTCCCGGATACGCAGTATTTT

V: TRBV7-9
D: TRBD1
J: TRBJ1-1
size: NA
CDR3: CASSFQGDRAFVNTEAFF
DNA: TGTGCCAGCAGCTTTCAGGGGGACAGGGCGTTTGTGAACACTGAAGCTTTCTTT

V: TRBV23-1
D: NA
J: TRBJ1-5
size: NA
CDR3: CASSHSFRRHALTGYSNQPQHF
DNA: TGCGCCAGCAGTCACAGCTTTCGGAGGCATGCACTCACGGGATATAGCAATCAGCCCCAGCATTTT

V: TRBV7-9
D: NA
J: TRBJ2-2
size: few
CDR3: CASSLRNTGELFF
DNA: TGTGCCAGCAGCTTACGAAACACCGGGGAGCTGTTTTTT

V: TRBV2
D: NA
J: TRBJ1-5
size: NA
CDR3: CASTEEGSQPQHF
DNA: TGTGCCAGCACTGAAGAGGGAAGTCAGCCCCAGCATTTT

V: TRBV18
D: TRBD1
J: TRBJ1-5
size: NA
CDR3: CASSLDRAQPQHF
DNA: TGTGCCAGCTCACTTGACAGGGCTCAGCCCCAGCATTTT

V: TRBV6-1
D: NA
J: TRBJ2-5
size: NA
CDR3: CASSPRGRETQYF
DNA: TGTGCCAGCAGCCCCAGGGGAAGAGAGACCCAGTACTTC

V: TRBV4-1
D: TRBD1
J: TRBJ2-7
size: once
CDR3: CASSRRTGLFYEQYF
DNA: TGCGCCAGCAGCCGCAGGACAGGGTTATTCTACGAGCAGTACTTC

V: TRBV10-3
D: NA
J: TRBJ2-5
size: NA
CDR3: CATQTPGIQETQYF
DNA: TGTGCCACCCAAACGCCTGGGATACAAGAGACCCAGTACTTC

V: TRBV6-5
D: NA
J: TRBJ1-4
size: NA
CDR3: CASMDWENEKLFF
DNA: TGTGCCAGCATGGATTGGGAGAATGAAAAACTGTTTTTT

V: TRBV4-2
D: TRBD2
J: TRBJ2-3
size: NA
CDR3: CASSTLRLADRVDTQYF
DNA: TGTGCCAGCAGCACACTTAGACTAGCCGATCGGGTCGATACGCAGTATTTT

V: TRBV7-2
D: TRBD1
J: TRBJ1-6
size: once
CDR3: CASSSGQGNSPLHF
DNA: TGTGCCAGCAGCAGCGGACAGGGGAATTCACCCCTCCACTTT

V: TRBV14
D: NA
J: TRBJ2-2
size: NA
CDR3: CASSPISNTGELFF
DNA: TGTGCCAGCAGCCCGATATCGAACACCGGGGAGCTGTTTTTT